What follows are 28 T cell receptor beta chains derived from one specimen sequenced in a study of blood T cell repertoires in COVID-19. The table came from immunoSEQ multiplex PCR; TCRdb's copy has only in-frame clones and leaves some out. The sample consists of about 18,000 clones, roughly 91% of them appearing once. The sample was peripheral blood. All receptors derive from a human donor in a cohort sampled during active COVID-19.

CDR3 bases: TGTGCCAGCAGCTACGGGGGGGCCGGTGAGCAGTACTTC. Amino acids: CASSYGGAGEQYF. The chain has TRBV7-6 and TRBJ2-7; 8 positions match TRBD2. CDR1 SGHVS and CDR2 FNYEAQ come from the germline V gene. V dropped 4 bases and J dropped 7; count of bases not matched to a gene: 6. The CDR3 is 13 residues long.

CDR3: CASGTTSTDTQYF. The CDR3 bases are TGTGCCAGCGGAACTACTAGCACAGATACGCAGTATTTT. J is TRBJ2-3 and V is TRBV12-3 or TRBV12-4; D call uncertain. The CDR3 covers 13 residues. The V gene lost 8 bases and the J gene lost 0 bases, with 9 bases spanning the gap.

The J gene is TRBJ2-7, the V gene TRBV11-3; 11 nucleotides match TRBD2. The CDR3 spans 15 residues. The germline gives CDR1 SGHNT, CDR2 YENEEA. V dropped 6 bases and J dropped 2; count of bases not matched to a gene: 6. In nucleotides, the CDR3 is TGTGCCAGCAGTAAGGGGACTAGCGGAGCCTACGAGCAGTACTTC. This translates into CASSKGTSGAYEQYF.

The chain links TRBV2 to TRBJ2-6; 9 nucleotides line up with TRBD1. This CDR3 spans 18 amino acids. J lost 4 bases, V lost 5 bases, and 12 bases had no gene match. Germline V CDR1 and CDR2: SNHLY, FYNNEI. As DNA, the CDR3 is TGTGCCAGCAGTCCCGGCCGACAGGGGGACGGAGGGGCCAACGTCCTGACTTTC. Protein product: CASSPGRQGDGGANVLTF.

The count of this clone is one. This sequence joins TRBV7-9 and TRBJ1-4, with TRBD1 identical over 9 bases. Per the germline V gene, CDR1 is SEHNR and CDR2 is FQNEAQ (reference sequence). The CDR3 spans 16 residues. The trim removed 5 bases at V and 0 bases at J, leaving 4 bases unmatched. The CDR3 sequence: CASSQRTGATNEKLFF. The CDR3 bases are TGTGCCAGCAGCCAAAGGACAGGGGCAACTAATGAAAAACTGTTTTTT. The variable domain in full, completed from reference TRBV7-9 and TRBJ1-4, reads DTGVSQNPRHKITKRGQNVTFRCDPISEHNRLYWYRQTLGQGPEFLTYFQNEAQLEKSRLLSDRFSAERPKGSFSTLEIQRTEQGDSAMYLCASSQRTGATNEKLFFGSGTQLSVL.

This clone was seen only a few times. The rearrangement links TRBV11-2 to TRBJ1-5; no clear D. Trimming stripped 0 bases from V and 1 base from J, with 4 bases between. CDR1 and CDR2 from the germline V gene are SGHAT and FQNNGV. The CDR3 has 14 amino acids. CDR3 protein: CASSLDLSNQPQHF. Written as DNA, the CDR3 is TGTGCCAGCAGCTTAGATCTAAGCAATCAGCCCCAGCATTTT.

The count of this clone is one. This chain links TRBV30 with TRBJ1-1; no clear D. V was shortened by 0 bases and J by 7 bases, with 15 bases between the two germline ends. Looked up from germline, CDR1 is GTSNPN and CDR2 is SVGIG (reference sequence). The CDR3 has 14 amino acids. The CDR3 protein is CAWSVVWAPYEAFF. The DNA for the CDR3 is TGTGCCTGGAGTGTAGTCTGGGCCCCCTATGAAGCTTTCTTT.

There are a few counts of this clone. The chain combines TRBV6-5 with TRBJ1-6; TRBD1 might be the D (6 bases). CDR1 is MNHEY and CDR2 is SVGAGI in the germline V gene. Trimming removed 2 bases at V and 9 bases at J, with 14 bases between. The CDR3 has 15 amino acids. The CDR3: CASSYLPGQTSPLHF. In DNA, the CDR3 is TGTGCCAGCAGTTACCTTCCGGGACAAACTTCACCCCTCCACTTT.

CDR3 in amino acids: CATSRGTSGGADTQYF. The CDR3 nucleotides read TGTGCCACCAGCAGAGGGACTAGCGGGGGGGCAGATACGCAGTATTTT. The V gene is TRBV15, the J gene TRBJ2-3; TRBD2 matches 15 bases. CDR1 and CDR2 (germline): LNHNV, YYDKDF (reference sequence). V lost 1 base, J lost 4 bases, and 0 bases stayed unmatched. This CDR3 is 16 amino acids long.

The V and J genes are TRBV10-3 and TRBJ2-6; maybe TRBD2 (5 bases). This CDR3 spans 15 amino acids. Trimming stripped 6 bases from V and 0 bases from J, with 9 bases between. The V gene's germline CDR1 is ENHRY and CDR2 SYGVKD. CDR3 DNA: TGTGCCATCAGCTACCGGGACTCTGGGGCCAACGTCCTGACTTTC. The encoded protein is CAISYRDSGANVLTF.

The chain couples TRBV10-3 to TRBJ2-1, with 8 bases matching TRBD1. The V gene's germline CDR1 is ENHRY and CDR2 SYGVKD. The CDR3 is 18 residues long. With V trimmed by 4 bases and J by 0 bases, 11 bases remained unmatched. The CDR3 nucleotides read TGTGCCATCAGTGCGGCGGCAGGGGGCTCCCTCTCCTACAATGAGCAGTTCTTC. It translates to CAISAAAGGSLSYNEQFF.

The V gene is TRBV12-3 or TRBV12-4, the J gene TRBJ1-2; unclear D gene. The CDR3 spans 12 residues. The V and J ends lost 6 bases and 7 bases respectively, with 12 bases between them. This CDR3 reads CASSPRSSGYTF. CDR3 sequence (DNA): TGTGCCAGCAGCCCCCGTTCTTCTGGCTACACCTTC.

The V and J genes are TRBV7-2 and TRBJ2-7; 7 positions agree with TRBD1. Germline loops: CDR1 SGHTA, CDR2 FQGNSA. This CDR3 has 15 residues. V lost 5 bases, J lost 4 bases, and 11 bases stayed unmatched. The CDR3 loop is CASSLQGQTIYEQYF. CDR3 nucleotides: TGTGCCAGCAGCCTCCAGGGACAGACTATTTACGAGCAGTACTTC.

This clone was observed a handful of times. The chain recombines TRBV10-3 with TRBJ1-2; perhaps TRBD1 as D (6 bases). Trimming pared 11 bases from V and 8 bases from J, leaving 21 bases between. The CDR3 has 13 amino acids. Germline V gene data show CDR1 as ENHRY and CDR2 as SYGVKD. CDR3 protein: CAVGTPPSGGYTF. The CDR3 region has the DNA TGTGCCGTGGGGACACCACCCTCGGGCGGCTACACCTTC.

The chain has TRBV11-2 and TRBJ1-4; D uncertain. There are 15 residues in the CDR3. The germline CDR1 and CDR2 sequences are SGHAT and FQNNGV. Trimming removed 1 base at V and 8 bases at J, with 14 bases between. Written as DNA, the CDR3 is TGTGCCAGCAGCTTAGTTTCGTTATTGAGCGAAAAACTGTTTTTT. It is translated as CASSLVSLLSEKLFF.

CDR3 protein: CASSQEVRQIYGYTF. The CDR3 region has the DNA TGTGCCAGCAGCCAAGAAGTCCGACAGATCTATGGCTACACCTTC. This rearrangement joins TRBV3-1 (or the pseudogene TRBV3-2) to TRBJ1-2, with D perhaps TRBD1 (5 bases). This CDR3 contains 15 residues. CDR1 is LGHDT and CDR2 is YNNKEL in the germline V gene (reference sequence). The V and J ends lost 0 bases and 4 bases respectively, with 12 bases between them.

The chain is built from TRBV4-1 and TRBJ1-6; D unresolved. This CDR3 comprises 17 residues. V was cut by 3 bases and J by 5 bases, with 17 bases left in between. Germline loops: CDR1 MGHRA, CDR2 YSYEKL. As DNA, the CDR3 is TGCGCCAGCAGCCACCCAAAAGCGGGGAAGAATAATTCACCCCTCCACTTT. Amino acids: CASSHPKAGKNNSPLHF.

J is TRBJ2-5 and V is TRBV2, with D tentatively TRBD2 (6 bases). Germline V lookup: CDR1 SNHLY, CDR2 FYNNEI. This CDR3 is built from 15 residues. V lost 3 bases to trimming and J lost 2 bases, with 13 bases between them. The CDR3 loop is CASSERGTGQETQYF. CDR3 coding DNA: TGTGCCAGCAGTGAGCGCGGGACGGGTCAAGAGACCCAGTACTTC. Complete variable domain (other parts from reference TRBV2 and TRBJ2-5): EPEVTQTPSHQVTQMGQEVILRCVPISNHLYFYWYRQILGQKVEFLVSFYNNEISEKSEIFDDQFSVERPDGSNFTLKIRSTKLEDSAMYFCASSERGTGQETQYFGPGTRLLVL.

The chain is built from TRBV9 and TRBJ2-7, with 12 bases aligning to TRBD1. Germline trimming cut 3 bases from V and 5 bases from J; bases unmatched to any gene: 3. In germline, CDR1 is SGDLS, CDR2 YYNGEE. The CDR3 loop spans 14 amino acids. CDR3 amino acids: CASSAGDRGHEQYF. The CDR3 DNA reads TGTGCCAGCAGCGCGGGGGACAGGGGGCACGAGCAGTACTTC.

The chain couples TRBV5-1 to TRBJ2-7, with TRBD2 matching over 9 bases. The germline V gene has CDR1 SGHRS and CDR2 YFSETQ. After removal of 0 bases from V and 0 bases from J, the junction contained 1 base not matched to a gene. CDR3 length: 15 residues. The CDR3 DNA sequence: TGCGCCAGCAGCTTGGTAGCGGGAGCCTCCTACGAGCAGTACTTC. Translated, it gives CASSLVAGASYEQYF.

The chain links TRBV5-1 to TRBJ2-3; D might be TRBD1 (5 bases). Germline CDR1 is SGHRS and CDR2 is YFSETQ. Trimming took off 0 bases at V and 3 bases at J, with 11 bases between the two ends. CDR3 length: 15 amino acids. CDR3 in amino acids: CASSLVGQGTDTQYF. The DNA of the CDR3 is TGCGCCAGCAGCTTGGTAGGGCAGGGTACAGATACGCAGTATTTT. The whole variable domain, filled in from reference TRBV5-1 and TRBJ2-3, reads KAGVTQTPRYLIKTRGQQVTLSCSPISGHRSVSWYQQTPGQGLQFLFEYFSETQRNKGNFPGRFSGRQFSNSRSEMNVSTLELGDSALYLCASSLVGQGTDTQYFGPGTRLTVL.

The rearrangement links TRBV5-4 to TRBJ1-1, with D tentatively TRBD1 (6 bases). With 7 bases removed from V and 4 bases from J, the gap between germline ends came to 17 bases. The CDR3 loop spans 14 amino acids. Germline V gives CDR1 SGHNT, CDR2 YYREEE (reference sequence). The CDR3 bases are TGTGCCAGCTCCGAAGGGGGAATCGGCACTGAAGCTTTCTTT. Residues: CASSEGGIGTEAFF.

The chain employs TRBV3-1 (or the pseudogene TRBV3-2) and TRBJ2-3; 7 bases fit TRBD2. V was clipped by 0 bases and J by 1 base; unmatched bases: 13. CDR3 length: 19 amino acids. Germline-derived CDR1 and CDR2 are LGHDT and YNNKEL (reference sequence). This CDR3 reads CASSQDFLAETNRTDTQYF. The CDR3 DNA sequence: TGTGCCAGCAGCCAAGATTTCCTAGCGGAGACCAACCGCACAGATACGCAGTATTTT.

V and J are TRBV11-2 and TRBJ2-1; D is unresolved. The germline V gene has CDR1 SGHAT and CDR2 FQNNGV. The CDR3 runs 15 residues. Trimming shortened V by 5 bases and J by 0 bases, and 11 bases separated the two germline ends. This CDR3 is CASSPGWPSYNEQFF. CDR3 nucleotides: TGTGCCAGCAGCCCAGGTTGGCCCTCCTACAATGAGCAGTTCTTC.

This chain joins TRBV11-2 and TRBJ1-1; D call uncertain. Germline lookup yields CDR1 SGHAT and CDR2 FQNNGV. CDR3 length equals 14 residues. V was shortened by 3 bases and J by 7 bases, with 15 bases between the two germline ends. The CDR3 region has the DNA TGTGCCAGCAGCTTCAAGACGCCGGCAGGTGAAGCTTTCTTT. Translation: CASSFKTPAGEAFF.

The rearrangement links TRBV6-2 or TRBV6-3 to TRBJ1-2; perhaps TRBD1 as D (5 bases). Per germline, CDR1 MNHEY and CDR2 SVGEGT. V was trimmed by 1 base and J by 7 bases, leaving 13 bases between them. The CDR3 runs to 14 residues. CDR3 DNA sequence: TGTGCCAGCAGTTACTTAGGCCGGGGGAGTGGCTACACCTTC. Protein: CASSYLGRGSGYTF.

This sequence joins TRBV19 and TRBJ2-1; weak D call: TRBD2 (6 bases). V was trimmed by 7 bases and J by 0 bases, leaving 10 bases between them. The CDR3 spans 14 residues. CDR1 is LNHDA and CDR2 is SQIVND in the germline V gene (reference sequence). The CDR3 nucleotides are TGTGCCAGTAACGACGGGAGCTCCTACAATGAGCAGTTCTTC. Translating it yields CASNDGSSYNEQFF.

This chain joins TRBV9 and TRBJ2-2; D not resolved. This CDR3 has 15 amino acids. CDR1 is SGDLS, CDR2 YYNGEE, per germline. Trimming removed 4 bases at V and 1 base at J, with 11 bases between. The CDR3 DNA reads TGTGCCAGCAGCTCCCTGGCCAGGAACACCGGGGAGCTGTTTTTT. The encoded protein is CASSSLARNTGELFF.